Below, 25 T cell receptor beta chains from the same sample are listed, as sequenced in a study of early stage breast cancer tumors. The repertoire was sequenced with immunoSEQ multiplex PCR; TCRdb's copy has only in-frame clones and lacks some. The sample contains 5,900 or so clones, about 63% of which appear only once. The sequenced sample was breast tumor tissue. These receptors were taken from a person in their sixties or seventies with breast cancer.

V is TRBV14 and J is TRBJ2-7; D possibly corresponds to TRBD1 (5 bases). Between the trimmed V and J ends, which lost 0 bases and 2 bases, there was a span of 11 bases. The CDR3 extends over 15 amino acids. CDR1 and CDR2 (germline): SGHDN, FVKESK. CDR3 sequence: CASSQEGWGAYEQYF. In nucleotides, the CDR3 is TGTGCCAGCAGCCAAGAGGGGTGGGGCGCCTACGAGCAGTACTTC.

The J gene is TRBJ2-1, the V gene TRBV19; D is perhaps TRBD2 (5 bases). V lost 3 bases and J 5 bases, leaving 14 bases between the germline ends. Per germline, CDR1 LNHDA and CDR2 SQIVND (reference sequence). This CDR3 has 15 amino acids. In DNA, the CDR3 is TGTGCCAGTAGTATGTTTAGCGAGACTCACAATGAGCAGTTCTTC. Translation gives CASSMFSETHNEQFF.

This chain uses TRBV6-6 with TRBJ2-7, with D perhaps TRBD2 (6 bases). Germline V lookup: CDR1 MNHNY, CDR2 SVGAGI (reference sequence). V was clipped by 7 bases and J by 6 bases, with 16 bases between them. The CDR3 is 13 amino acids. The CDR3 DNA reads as TGTGCCAGCAATTCGGCGGGGATCGGCGAGCAGTACTTC. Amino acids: CASNSAGIGEQYF.

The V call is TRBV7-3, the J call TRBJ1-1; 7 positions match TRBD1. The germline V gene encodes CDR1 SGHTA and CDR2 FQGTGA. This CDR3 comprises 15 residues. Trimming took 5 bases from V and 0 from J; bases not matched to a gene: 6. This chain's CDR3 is CASSLSTGMNTEAFF. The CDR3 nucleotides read TGTGCCAGCAGCCTTTCGACAGGGATGAACACTGAAGCTTTCTTT.

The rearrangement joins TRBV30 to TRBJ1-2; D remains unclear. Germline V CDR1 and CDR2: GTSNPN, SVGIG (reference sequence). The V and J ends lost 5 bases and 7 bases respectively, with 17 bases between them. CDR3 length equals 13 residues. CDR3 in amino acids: CAWEGPSLGGYTF. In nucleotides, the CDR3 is TGTGCCTGGGAAGGACCCTCGTTGGGTGGCTACACCTTC.

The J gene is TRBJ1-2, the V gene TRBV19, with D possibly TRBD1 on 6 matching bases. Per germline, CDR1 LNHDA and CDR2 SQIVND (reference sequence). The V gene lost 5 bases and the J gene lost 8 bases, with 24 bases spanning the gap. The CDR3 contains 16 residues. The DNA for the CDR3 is TGTGCCAGTAGTCCACCCGAAGGACAGAGAAGTATCGGCTACACCTTC. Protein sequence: CASSPPEGQRSIGYTF.

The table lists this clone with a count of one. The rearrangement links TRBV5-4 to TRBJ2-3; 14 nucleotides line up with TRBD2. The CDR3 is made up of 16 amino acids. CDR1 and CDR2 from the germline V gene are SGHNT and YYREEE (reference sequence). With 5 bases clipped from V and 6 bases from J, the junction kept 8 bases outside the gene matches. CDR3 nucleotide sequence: TGTGCCAGCAGTAGAGGGACTAGCGGGAGTGGGGATACGCAGTATTTT. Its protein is CASSRGTSGSGDTQYF.

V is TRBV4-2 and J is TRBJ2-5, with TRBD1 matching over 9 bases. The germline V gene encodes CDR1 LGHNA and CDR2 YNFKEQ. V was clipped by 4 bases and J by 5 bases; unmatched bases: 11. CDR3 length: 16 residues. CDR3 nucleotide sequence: TGTGCCAGCAGCCTAAAAGTGGAGGACAGGGGTGAGACCCAGTACTTC. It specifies CASSLKVEDRGETQYF.

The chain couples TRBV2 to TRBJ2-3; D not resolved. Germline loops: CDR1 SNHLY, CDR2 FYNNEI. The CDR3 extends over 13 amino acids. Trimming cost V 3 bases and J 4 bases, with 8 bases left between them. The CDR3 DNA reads TGTGCCAGCAGTGATAGGGTTTCAGATACGCAGTATTTT. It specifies CASSDRVSDTQYF.

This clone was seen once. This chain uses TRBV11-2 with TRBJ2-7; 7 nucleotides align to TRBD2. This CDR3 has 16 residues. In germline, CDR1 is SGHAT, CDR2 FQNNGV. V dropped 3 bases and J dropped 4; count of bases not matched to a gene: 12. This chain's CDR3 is CASSLGGSVYMYEQYF. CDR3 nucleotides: TGTGCCAGCAGCTTGGGCGGGAGTGTTTATATGTACGAGCAGTACTTC.

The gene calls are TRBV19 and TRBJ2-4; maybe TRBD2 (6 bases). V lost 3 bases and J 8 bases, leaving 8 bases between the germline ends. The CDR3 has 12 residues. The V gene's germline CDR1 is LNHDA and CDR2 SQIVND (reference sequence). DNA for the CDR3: TGTGCCAGTAGTATCGGGGGTCACATTCAGTACTTC. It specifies CASSIGGHIQYF.

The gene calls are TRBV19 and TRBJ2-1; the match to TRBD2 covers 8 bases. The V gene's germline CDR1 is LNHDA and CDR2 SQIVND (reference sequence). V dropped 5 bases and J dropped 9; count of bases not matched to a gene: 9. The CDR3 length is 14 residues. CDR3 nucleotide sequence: TGTGCCAGTAGTCTCAGCGGGAGCGGAGGTGAGCAGTTCTTC. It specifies CASSLSGSGGEQFF.

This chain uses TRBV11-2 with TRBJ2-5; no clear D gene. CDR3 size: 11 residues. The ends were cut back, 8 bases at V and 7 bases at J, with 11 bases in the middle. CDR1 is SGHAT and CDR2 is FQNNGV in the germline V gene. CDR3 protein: CASGHSPTQYF. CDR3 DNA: TGTGCCAGCGGCCACAGCCCGACCCAGTACTTC.

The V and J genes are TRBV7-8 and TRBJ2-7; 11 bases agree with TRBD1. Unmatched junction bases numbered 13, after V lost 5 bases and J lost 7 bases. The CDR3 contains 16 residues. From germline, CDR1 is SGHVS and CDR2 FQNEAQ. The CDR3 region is CASSPTYGQGAGEQYF. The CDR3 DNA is TGTGCCAGCAGCCCAACCTACGGACAGGGGGCCGGAGAGCAGTACTTC.

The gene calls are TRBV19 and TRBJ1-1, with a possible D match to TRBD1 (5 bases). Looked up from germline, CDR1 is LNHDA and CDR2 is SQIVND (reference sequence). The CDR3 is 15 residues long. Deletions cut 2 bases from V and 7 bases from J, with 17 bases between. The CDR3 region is CASSIWSQRGDEAFF. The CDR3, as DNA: TGTGCCAGTAGTATATGGTCGCAGAGGGGAGATGAAGCTTTCTTT.

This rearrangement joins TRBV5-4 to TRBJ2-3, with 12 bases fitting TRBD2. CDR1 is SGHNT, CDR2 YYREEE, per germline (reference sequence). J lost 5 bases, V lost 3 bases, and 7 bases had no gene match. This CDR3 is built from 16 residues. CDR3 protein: CASSSRTSGEGDTQYF. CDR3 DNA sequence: TGTGCCAGCAGCTCCCGGACTAGCGGGGAGGGAGATACGCAGTATTTT.

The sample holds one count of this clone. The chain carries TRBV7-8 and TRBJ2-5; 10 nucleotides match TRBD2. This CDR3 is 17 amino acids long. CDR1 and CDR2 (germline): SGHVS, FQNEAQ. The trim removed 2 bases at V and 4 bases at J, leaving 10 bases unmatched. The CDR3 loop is CASSLRSLSSGRETQYF. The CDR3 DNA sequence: TGTGCCAGCAGCTTACGTAGCCTCTCTAGCGGGAGAGAGACCCAGTACTTC.

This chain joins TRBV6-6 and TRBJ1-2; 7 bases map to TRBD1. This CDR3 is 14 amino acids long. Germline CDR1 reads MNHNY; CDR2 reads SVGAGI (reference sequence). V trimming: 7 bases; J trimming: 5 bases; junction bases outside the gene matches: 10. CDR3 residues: CASTPRDSNYGYTF. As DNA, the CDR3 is TGTGCCAGCACCCCCCGGGACAGCAATTATGGCTACACCTTC.

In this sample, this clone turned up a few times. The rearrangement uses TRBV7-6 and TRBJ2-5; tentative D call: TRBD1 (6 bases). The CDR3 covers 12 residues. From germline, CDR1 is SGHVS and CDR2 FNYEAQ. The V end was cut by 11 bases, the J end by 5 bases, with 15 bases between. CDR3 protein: CAVRRGYETQYF. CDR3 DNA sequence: TGTGCCGTCCGCAGGGGCTACGAGACCCAGTACTTC.

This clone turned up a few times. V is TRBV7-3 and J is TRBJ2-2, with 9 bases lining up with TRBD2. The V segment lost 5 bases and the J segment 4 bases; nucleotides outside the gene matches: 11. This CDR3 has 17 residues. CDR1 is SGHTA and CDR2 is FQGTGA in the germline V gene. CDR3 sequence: CASSPLPSGRTTGELFF. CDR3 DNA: TGTGCCAGCAGCCCGCTGCCCAGCGGGAGGACCACCGGGGAGCTGTTTTTT.

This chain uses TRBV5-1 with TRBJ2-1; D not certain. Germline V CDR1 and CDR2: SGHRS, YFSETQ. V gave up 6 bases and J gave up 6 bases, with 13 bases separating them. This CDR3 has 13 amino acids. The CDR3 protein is CASIPLMGNEQFF. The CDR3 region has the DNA TGCGCCAGCATCCCCCTGATGGGCAATGAGCAGTTCTTC.

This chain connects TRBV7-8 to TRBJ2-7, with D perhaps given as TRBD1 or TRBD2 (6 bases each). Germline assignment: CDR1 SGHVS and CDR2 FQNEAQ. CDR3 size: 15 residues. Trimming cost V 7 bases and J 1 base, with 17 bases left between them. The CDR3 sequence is CASNNRGDRSYEQYF. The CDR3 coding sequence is TGTGCCAGCAACAATAGGGGGGACCGGTCCTACGAGCAGTACTTC.

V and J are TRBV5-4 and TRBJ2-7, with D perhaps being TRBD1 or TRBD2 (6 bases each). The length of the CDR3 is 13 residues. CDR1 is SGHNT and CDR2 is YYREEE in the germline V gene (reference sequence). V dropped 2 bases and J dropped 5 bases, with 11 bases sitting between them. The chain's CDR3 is CASSLGGRNEQYF. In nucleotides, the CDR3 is TGTGCCAGCAGCTTAGGGGGGAGGAACGAGCAGTACTTC.

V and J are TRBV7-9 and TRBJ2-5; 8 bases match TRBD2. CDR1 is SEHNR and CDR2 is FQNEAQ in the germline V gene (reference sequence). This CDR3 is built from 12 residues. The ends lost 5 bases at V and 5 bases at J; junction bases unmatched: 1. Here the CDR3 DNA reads TGTGCCAGCAGCCGGGAGGGGGAGACCCAGTACTTC. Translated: CASSREGETQYF.

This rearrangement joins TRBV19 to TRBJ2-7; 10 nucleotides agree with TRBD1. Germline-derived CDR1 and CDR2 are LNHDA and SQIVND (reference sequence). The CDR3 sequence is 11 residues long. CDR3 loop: CEGQGTVEQYF. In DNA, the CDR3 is TGTGAGGGACAGGGGACGGTCGAGCAGTACTTC.